This T cell receptor (beta chain) was recovered during a study of human T cells and chemical hapten exposure. Stated time point: patch test 3, about 24 weeks after DPC sensitization. Indicated treatment: therapeutic diphenylcyclopropenone sensitization with weekly scalp DPC. CDR3 length: 13 amino acids. V was pared by 7 bases and J by 6 bases, with 16 bases between. Looked up from germline, CDR1 is SQVTM and CDR2 is ANQGSEA. This clonotype was observed many times. MiXCR, applied by TCRdb to the RACE reads, yields one record per CDR3 protein. This table has 95,000 to 150,000 distinct CDR3 sequences, approximately 10% appearing once.

The chain employs TRBV29-1 and TRBJ2-1; perhaps D is TRBD1 or TRBD2 (6 bases each). This material consisted of whole blood, taken in connection with sensitization to the hapten diphenylcyclopropenone (DPC). This TCR was sampled from a woman aged 50 to 65 with alopecia areata. Some clones in this sample may be carry-over from other donors' samples. The CDR3 loop is CSGSYGGGNEQFF. The CDR3 DNA reads as TGCAGCGGTAGTTACGGAGGGGGCAATGAGCAGTTCTTC.